In this sample, the clone carrying this TCR beta chain turned up once. Its antigen is undetermined. The sample comes from a study of beta chain features in type 1 diabetes. At the level of the study: Sorted cells numbering roughly 100,000,000 were examined across all samples. Findings of the study overall: The study found moderately but significantly shorter TCRB CDR3s in all four CD4+ subsets of Type 1 diabetes patients. An over-representation of cells with high TCR expression could result from cDNA sequencing.

Sorting that relied on CD45RO/CCR7/CD25/CD127/CD95/CD27 yielded CD4+ naive, central memory, regulatory and stem cell-like memory cells. Sorted populations all had greater than 98% purity. The length of the CDR3 is 14 residues. Germline V gene data show CDR1 as SGHAT and CDR2 as FQNNGV. V lost 5 bases and J 2 bases, leaving 9 bases between the germline ends. What was sequenced were expressed TCRB transcripts, since all of the isolated RNA had been reverse transcribed. The assay was immunoSEQ multiplex PCR, and TCRdb's table has in-frame clones only and misses some. This table holds 600,000 or so clones, over 10% found once.

The chain links TRBV11-2 to TRBJ1-4; perhaps TRBD1 as D (5 bases). Material for sequencing was naive CD4+ T cells from blood. The clonotype comes from a man aged 25 to 40 with type 1 diabetes. The CDR3 nucleotides read TGTGCCAGCAGCCCAGGGCCCACTAATGAAAAACTGTTTTTT. It translates to CASSPGPTNEKLFF.